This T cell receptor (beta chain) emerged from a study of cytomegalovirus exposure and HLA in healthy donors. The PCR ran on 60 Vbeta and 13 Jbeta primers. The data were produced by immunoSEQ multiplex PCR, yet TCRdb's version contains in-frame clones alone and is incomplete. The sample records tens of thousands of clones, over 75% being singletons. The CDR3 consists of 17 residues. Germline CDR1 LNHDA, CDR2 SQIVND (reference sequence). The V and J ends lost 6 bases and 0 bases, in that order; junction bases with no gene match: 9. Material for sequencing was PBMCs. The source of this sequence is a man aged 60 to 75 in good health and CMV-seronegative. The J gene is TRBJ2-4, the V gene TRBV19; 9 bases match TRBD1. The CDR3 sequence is CASSPGTGSVAKNIQYF. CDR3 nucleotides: TGTGCCAGTAGCCCCGGGACAGGGTCCGTAGCCAAAAACATTCAGTACTTC.